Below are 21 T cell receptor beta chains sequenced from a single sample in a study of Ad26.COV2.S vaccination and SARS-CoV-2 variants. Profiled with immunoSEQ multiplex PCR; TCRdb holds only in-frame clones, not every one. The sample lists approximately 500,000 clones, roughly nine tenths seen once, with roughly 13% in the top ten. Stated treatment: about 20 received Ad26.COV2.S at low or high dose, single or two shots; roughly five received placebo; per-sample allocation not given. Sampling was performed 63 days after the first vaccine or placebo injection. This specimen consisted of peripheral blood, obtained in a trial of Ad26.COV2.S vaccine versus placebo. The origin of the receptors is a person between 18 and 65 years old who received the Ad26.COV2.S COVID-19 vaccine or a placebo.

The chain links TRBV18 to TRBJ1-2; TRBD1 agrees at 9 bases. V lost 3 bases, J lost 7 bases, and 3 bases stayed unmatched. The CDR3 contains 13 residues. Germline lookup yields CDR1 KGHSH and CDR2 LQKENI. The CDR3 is CASSPGTGSGYTF. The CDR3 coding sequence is TGTGCCAGCTCACCTGGGACAGGGTCTGGCTACACCTTC. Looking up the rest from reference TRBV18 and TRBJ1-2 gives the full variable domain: NAGVMQNPRHLVRRRGQEARLRCSPMKGHSHVYWYRQLPEEGLKFMVYLQKENIIDESGMPKERFSAEFPKEGPSILRIQQVVRGDSAAYFCASSPGTGSGYTFGSGTRLTVV.

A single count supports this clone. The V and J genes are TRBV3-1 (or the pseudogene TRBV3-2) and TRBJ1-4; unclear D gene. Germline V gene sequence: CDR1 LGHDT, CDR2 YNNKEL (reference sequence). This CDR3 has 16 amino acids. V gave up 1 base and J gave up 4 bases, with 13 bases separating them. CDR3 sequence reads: CASSQVLPVCNEKLFF. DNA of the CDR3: TGTGCCAGCAGCCAAGTTTTACCAGTCTGTAATGAAAAACTGTTTTTT.

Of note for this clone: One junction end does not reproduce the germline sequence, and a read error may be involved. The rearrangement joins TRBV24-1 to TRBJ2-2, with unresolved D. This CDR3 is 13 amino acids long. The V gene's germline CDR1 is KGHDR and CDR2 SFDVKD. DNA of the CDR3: TGTGCCACCAGTGATGACCTTACCGGCGAGCTGTTTTTT. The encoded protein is CATSDDLTGELFF.

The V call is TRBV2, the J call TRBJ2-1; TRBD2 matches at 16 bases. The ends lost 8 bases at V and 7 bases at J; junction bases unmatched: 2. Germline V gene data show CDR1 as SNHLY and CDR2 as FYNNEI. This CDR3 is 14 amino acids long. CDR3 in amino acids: CASEGLAGGNEQFF. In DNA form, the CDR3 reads TGTGCCAGCGAGGGACTAGCGGGAGGGAATGAGCAGTTCTTC. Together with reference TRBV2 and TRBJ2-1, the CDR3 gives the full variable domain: EPEVTQTPSHQVTQMGQEVILRCVPISNHLYFYWYRQILGQKVEFLVSFYNNEISEKSEIFDDQFSVERPDGSNFTLKIRSTKLEDSAMYFCASEGLAGGNEQFFGPGTRLTVL.

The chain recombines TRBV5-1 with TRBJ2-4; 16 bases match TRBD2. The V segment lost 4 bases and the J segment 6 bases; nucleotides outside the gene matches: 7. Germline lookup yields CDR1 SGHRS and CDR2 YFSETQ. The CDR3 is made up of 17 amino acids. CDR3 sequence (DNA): TGCGCCAGCAGCCAGGGACTAGCGGGAGGGTCGTTAAACATTCAGTACTTC. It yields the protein CASSQGLAGGSLNIQYF.

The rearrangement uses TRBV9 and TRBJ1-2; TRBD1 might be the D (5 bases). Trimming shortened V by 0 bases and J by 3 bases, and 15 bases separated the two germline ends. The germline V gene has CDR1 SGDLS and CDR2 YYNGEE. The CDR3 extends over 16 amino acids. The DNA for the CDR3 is TGTGCCAGCAGCGTAGGGCACGGGGGTAGAGACTATGGCTACACCTTC. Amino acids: CASSVGHGGRDYGYTF. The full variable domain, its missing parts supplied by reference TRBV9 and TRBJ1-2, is DSGVTQTPKHLITATGQRVTLRCSPRSGDLSVYWYQQSLDQGLQFLIQYYNGEERAKGNILERFSAQQFPDLHSELNLSSLELGDSALYFCASSVGHGGRDYGYTFGSGTRLTVV.

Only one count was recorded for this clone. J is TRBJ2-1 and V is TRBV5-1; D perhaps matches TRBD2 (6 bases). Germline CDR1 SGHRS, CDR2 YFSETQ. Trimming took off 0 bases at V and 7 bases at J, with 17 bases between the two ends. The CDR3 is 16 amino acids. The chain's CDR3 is CASSLEGREVSNEQFF. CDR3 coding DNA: TGCGCCAGCAGCTTGGAGGGCAGGGAGGTATCAAATGAGCAGTTCTTC.

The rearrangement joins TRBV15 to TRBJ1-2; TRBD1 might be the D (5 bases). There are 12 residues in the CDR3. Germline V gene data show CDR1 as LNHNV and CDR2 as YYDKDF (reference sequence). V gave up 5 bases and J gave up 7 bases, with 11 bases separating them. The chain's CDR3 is CATSAGPPGYTF. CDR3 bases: TGTGCCACCAGCGCGGGACCTCCTGGCTACACCTTC.

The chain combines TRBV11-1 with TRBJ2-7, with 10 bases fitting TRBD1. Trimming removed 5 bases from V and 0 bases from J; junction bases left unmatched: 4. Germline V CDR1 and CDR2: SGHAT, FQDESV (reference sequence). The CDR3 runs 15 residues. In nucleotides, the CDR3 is TGTGCCAGCAGCCGGAGGACAGGGGGCTCCTACGAGCAGTACTTC. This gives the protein CASSRRTGGSYEQYF.

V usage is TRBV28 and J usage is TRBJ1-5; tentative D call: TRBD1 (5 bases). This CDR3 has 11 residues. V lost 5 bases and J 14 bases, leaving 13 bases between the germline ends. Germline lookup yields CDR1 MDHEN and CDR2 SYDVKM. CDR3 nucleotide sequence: TGTGCCAGCAGTCATCCGGGACTGAAGCATTTT. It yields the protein CASSHPGLKHF.

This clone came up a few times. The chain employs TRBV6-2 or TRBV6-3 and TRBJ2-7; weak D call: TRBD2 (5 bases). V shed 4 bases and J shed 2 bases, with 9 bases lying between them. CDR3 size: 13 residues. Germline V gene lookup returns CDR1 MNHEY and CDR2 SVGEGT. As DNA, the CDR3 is TGTGCCAGCAGTTGGAGCGGTGCCTACGAGCAGTACTTC. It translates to CASSWSGAYEQYF.

The CDR3 DNA reads as TGTGCCAGCAGCTTAGTACGGGGATCCGGGGAGCTGTTTTTT. Amino acids: CASSLVRGSGELFF. The chain has TRBV11-1 and TRBJ2-2, with a weak D call TRBD2 (5 bases). The ends were cut back, 1 base at V and 6 bases at J, with 9 bases in the middle. The CDR3 has 14 amino acids. From germline, CDR1 is SGHAT and CDR2 FQDESV (reference sequence).

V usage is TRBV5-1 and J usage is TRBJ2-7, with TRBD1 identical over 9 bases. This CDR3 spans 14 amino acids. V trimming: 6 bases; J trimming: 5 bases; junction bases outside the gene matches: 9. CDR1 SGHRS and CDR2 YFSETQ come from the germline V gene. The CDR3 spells CASIGTGIFNEQYF. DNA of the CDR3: TGCGCCAGCATAGGGACAGGGATCTTCAACGAGCAGTACTTC.

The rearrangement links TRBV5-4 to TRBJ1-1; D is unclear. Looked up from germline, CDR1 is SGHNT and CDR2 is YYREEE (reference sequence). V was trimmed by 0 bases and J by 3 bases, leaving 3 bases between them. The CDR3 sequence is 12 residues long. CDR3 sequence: CASSLGDTEAFF. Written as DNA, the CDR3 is TGTGCCAGCAGCTTGGGGGACACTGAAGCTTTCTTT.

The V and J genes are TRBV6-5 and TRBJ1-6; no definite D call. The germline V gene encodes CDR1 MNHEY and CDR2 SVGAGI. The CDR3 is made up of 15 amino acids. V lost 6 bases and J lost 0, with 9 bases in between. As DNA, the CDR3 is TGTGCCAGCAGCGAGGAGGGCTCCTATAATTCACCCCTCCACTTT. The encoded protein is CASSEEGSYNSPLHF.

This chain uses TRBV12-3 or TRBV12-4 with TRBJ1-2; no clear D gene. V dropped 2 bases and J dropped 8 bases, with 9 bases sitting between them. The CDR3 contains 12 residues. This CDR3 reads CASSLSELGYTF. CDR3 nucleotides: TGTGCCAGCAGTTTAAGCGAGCTGGGCTACACCTTC.

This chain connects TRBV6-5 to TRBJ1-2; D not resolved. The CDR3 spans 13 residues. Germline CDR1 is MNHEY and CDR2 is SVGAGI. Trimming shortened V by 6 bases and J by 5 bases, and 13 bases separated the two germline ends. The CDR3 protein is CASSWGLGYGYTF. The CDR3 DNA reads TGTGCCAGCAGCTGGGGTCTAGGGTATGGCTACACCTTC.

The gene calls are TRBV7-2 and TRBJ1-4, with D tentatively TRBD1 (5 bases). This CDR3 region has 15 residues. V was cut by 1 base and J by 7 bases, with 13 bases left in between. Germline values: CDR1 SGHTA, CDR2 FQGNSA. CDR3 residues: CASSLGDRGREKLFF. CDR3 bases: TGTGCCAGCAGCTTAGGGGACCGAGGACGTGAAAAACTGTTTTTT.

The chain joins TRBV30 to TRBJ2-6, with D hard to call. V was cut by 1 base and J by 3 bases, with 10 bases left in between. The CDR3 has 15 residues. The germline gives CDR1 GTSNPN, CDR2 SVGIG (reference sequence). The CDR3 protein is CAWSAVRGGANVLTF. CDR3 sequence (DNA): TGTGCCTGGAGTGCCGTGAGAGGTGGGGCCAACGTCCTGACTTTC.

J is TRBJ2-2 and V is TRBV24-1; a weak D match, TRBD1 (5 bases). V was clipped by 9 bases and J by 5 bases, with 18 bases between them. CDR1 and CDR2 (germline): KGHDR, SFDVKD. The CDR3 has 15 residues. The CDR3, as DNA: TGTGCCACCCAGAACGGGCAGGGTTGGACCGGGGAGCTGTTTTTT. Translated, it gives CATQNGQGWTGELFF.

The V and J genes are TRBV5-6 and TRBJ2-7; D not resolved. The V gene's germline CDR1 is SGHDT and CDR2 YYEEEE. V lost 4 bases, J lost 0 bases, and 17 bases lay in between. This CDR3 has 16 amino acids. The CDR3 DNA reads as TGTGCCAGCAGCCCCTTGGACGCAACTTTCTCCTACGAGCAGTACTTC. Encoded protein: CASSPLDATFSYEQYF.